The source of this T cell receptor (beta chain) is a study of blood T cell repertoires in COVID-19. Study in general: Specimens from acute and convalescent COVID-19 originated in the United States, Italy and Spain. T cells, B-cell-depleted T cells, or PBMCs provided the cDNA or gDNA that served as material.

Original analysis: Amplification from reference gene primers served as the basis for estimated nucleated cell counts. TCRdb's table, derived via immunoSEQ multiplex PCR, lists solely in-frame clones and lacks some. V, J and clone size derive from that table, while D and trimming were established from the DNA sequence. The sample lists 350,000 or so clones, roughly 89% occurring once. This TCR was sampled from a man between 18 and 29 years old with active or convalescent COVID-19. Sample: peripheral blood.

Here the CDR3 reads CASSIGFAGFRPEAFF. DNA for the CDR3: TGTGCCAGTAGTATAGGCTTCGCCGGGTTCCGACCTGAAGCTTTCTTT. This chain joins TRBV19 and TRBJ1-1; D is undetermined. The CDR3 spans 16 residues. V was shortened by 1 base and J by 6 bases, with 18 bases between the two germline ends. Germline CDR1 LNHDA, CDR2 SQIVND (reference sequence).